This TCR beta chain comes out of a study of radiation and T cells in renal cell carcinoma. The assay was immunoSEQ multiplex PCR, and TCRdb's table has in-frame clones only and misses some. The table lists about 83,000 clones, approximately 87% of them singletons, with 2% to 3% in the top ten. Noted time point: blood 4 weeks post-SBRT, at nephrectomy. Treatment specified: 15 Gy SBRT to primary tumor, nephrectomy 4 weeks later. Radiation-treated patients gave blood at baseline, week 2 and week 4. Looked up from germline, CDR1 is MNHNY and CDR2 is SVGAGI (reference sequence). The V end was cut by 5 bases, the J end by 1 base, with 8 bases between. CDR3 length: 14 residues.

The chain links TRBV6-6 to TRBJ2-2; D is uncertain. Sequences were derived from blood, sampled from a patient whose treatment included radiotherapy and nephrectomy. The receptor's source is a woman in her fifties or sixties with renal cell carcinoma. CDR3 region: CASSDTRNTGELFF. As DNA, the CDR3 is TGTGCCAGCAGTGACACCCGGAACACCGGGGAGCTGTTTTTT.